These 19 T cell receptor beta chains originate from one sample sequenced in a study of blood T cell repertoires in COVID-19. Measured with immunoSEQ multiplex PCR; TCRdb has only the in-frame clones, and not every one. The data hold roughly 120,000 clones, with approximately 79% observed a single time. The specimen sequenced was peripheral blood. These receptors originate from a woman aged 80 or over with active or convalescent COVID-19.

This clone has a handful of counts. The rearrangement links TRBV6-1 to TRBJ1-2, with unresolved D. The CDR3 sequence is 17 residues long. Germline assignment: CDR1 MNHNS and CDR2 SASEGT. The ends were cut back, 0 bases at V and 4 bases at J, with 18 bases in the middle. CDR3 sequence: CASSEAHGGKLIYGYTF. The DNA of the CDR3 is TGTGCCAGCAGTGAAGCGCATGGAGGAAAATTAATCTATGGCTACACCTTC.

V and J are TRBV3-1 (or the pseudogene TRBV3-2) and TRBJ2-1; 11 bases agree with TRBD2. The CDR3 is 17 amino acids. Germline trimming cut 4 bases from V and 2 bases from J; bases unmatched to any gene: 7. Germline V gene data show CDR1 as LGHDT and CDR2 as YNNKEL (reference sequence). This chain's CDR3 is CASSLQGTSGPYNEQFF. CDR3 sequence (DNA): TGTGCCAGCAGCCTGCAGGGGACTAGCGGACCCTACAATGAGCAGTTCTTC.

The chain carries TRBV11-2 and TRBJ2-5; 14 bases align to TRBD2. This CDR3 spans 16 amino acids. Germline V CDR1 and CDR2: SGHAT, FQNNGV. Trimming removed 5 bases from V and 5 bases from J; junction bases left unmatched: 7. Here the CDR3 reads CASSPRRLAGGETQYF. As DNA, the CDR3 is TGTGCCAGCAGCCCTCGGAGACTAGCGGGAGGGGAGACCCAGTACTTC.

This rearrangement joins TRBV19 to TRBJ2-7, with 8 bases fitting TRBD1. V gave up 3 bases and J gave up 5 bases; unmatched junction bases: 9. CDR3 length: 15 amino acids. Germline CDR1 LNHDA, CDR2 SQIVND (reference sequence). CDR3 in DNA: TGTGCCAGTAGTATGGACAGGGAAGGGACGAACGAGCAGTACTTC. This sequence encodes CASSMDREGTNEQYF.

The rearrangement links TRBV6-6 to TRBJ2-7; D is possibly TRBD1 (6 bases). The CDR3 sequence is 14 residues long. Germline CDR1 and CDR2: MNHNY and SVGAGI (reference sequence). V was trimmed by 5 bases and J by 1 base, leaving 12 bases between them. The CDR3 protein is CASSPQGSSYEQYF. CDR3 DNA sequence: TGTGCCAGCAGTCCCCAGGGGTCGTCCTACGAGCAGTACTTC.

The chain recombines TRBV12-3 or TRBV12-4 with TRBJ2-7, with 7 bases identical to TRBD2. The CDR3 has 13 amino acids. J gave up 6 bases and V 3 bases, and 5 bases lay outside the gene matches. CDR3: CASSFVGGLEQYF. DNA for the CDR3: TGTGCCAGCAGTTTCGTGGGAGGGCTCGAGCAGTACTTC.

This sequence joins TRBV9 and TRBJ2-3, with 8 bases matching TRBD2. The ends lost 0 bases at V and 2 bases at J; junction bases unmatched: 2. CDR1 is SGDLS and CDR2 is YYNGEE in the germline V gene. This CDR3 has 15 amino acids. CDR3 nucleotide sequence: TGTGCCAGCAGCGTAGCAGCGGGAGACACAGATACGCAGTATTTT. It codes for CASSVAAGDTDTQYF.

The V gene is TRBV5-1, the J gene TRBJ2-3; no firm D call. Germline V gives CDR1 SGHRS, CDR2 YFSETQ. Between the trimmed V and J ends, which lost 2 bases and 3 bases, there was a span of 7 bases. This CDR3 region has 13 residues. CDR3: CASSLIATDTQYF. The DNA for the CDR3 is TGCGCCAGCAGCTTAATAGCTACAGATACGCAGTATTTT.

This clone was counted a single time. The chain uses TRBV10-1 and TRBJ2-1; TRBD2 agrees at 15 bases. CDR1 WNHNN and CDR2 SYGVQD come from the germline V gene (reference sequence). The CDR3 is made up of 17 amino acids. Trimming took 0 bases from V and 8 from J; bases not matched to a gene: 5. CDR3 region: CASSESAGLAGGYEQFF. The CDR3 coding sequence is TGCGCCAGCAGTGAGTCGGCCGGACTAGCGGGAGGGTATGAGCAGTTCTTC.

V usage is TRBV2 and J usage is TRBJ2-7; possible D gene TRBD1, 6 bases. Trimming removed 3 bases from V and 7 bases from J, with 13 bases in between. Germline CDR1 reads SNHLY; CDR2 reads FYNNEI. The CDR3 runs to 13 residues. In nucleotides, the CDR3 is TGTGCCAGCAGTGAGGCCGTGAGGGGGGAGCAGTACTTC. The encoded protein is CASSEAVRGEQYF.

The chain is built from TRBV5-8 and TRBJ1-5; perhaps TRBD1 as D (5 bases). The CDR3 contains 15 residues. Trimming shortened V by 2 bases and J by 6 bases, and 15 bases separated the two germline ends. Per germline, CDR1 SGHTS and CDR2 YDEGEE. The CDR3 is CASSLGSQAAQPQHF. The DNA of the CDR3 is TGTGCCAGCAGCTTAGGATCACAGGCCGCTCAGCCCCAGCATTTT.

This clone appeared a few times. The CDR3 protein is CASSPMTGGTEAFF. CDR3 coding DNA: TGTGCCAGCTCACCGATGACAGGGGGCACTGAAGCTTTCTTT. The V gene is TRBV18, the J gene TRBJ1-1; 9 bases are a match to TRBD1. After removal of 3 bases from V and 4 bases from J, the junction contained 3 bases not matched to a gene. The CDR3 spans 14 residues. Germline V gene data show CDR1 as KGHSH and CDR2 as LQKENI.

The chain couples TRBV7-2 to TRBJ1-5; a weak D match, TRBD1 (5 bases). Trimming removed 6 bases at V and 2 bases at J, with 14 bases between. The CDR3 is 15 residues long. Germline V lookup: CDR1 SGHTA, CDR2 FQGNSA. CDR3 in amino acids: CASSVMWGRNQPQHF. CDR3 DNA: TGTGCCAGCAGTGTGATGTGGGGCCGCAATCAGCCCCAGCATTTT.

In this sample, this clone turned up once. The chain joins TRBV28 to TRBJ2-3, with TRBD2 identical over 10 bases. V trimming: 3 bases; J trimming: 4 bases; junction bases outside the gene matches: 7. Per the germline V gene, CDR1 is MDHEN and CDR2 is SYDVKM. The CDR3 contains 16 residues. The CDR3 is CASSFGSSGSADTQYF. In nucleotides, the CDR3 is TGTGCCAGCAGTTTCGGGTCTAGCGGGAGTGCAGATACGCAGTATTTT.

CDR3 DNA: TGTGCCAGCTCACCCCGGGACAGGGACTACGAGCAGTACTTC. Its protein is CASSPRDRDYEQYF. The V call is TRBV18, the J call TRBJ2-7; TRBD1 matches at 9 bases. Per the germline V gene, CDR1 is KGHSH and CDR2 is LQKENI. V lost 3 bases to trimming and J lost 3 bases; unmatched junction nucleotides: 3. This CDR3 comprises 14 residues.

V is TRBV6-2 or TRBV6-3 and J is TRBJ2-5; no clear D gene. CDR1 is MNHEY and CDR2 is SVGEGT in the germline V gene. The ends were cut back, 5 bases at V and 2 bases at J, with 6 bases in the middle. The CDR3 runs to 12 residues. The CDR3 here is CASSNYQETQYF. CDR3 sequence (DNA): TGTGCCAGCAGTAATTATCAAGAGACCCAGTACTTC.

The chain uses TRBV2 and TRBJ2-7; D gene ambiguous. The V and J ends lost 5 bases and 3 bases respectively, with 2 bases between them. Germline V gene sequence: CDR1 SNHLY, CDR2 FYNNEI. The CDR3 has 10 residues. CDR3 region: CASSYYEQYF. The CDR3 bases are TGTGCCAGCAGTTACTACGAGCAGTACTTC.

This clone was detected only once. V and J are TRBV7-9 and TRBJ2-7; 8 nucleotides align to TRBD1. The CDR3 is made up of 13 amino acids. Trimming at V came to 5 bases and at J to 4 bases, leaving 4 bases not matched to a gene. Germline lookup yields CDR1 SEHNR and CDR2 FQNEAQ (reference sequence). The CDR3 here is CASSPRTGYEQYF. CDR3 coding DNA: TGTGCCAGCAGCCCAAGGACAGGGTACGAGCAGTACTTC.

The chain employs TRBV6-2 or TRBV6-3 and TRBJ2-7, with D hard to call. CDR1 and CDR2 (germline): MNHEY, SVGEGT. V gave up 5 bases and J gave up 3 bases, with 17 bases separating them. The CDR3 is 15 amino acids. The chain's CDR3 is CASSQAAQLYYEQYF. CDR3 DNA sequence: TGTGCCAGCAGTCAGGCCGCTCAACTTTACTACGAGCAGTACTTC.